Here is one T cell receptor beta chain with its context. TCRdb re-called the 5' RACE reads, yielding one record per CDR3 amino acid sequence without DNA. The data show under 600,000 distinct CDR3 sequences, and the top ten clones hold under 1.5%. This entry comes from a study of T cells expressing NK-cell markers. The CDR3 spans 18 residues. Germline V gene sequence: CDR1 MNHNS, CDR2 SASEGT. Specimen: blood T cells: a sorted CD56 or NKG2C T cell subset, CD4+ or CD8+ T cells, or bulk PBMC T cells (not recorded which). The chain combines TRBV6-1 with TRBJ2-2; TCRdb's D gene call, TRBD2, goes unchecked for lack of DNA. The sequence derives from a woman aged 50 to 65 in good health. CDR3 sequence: CASSALPSGRAGTGELFF.